This T cell receptor beta chain was sequenced for a study of cytomegalovirus exposure and HLA in healthy donors. Overall study findings and caveats: In a later analysis, TCR beta V- and J-gene trimming was associated with a missense DCLRE1C variant. Upon later analysis, TCR association rates were observed to vary by HLA locus, being highest for DRB1 and lowest for HLA-C.

Vbeta (60) and Jbeta (13) primers were used in the PCR. Clones were read by immunoSEQ multiplex PCR, and TCRdb kept only the in-frame ones, dropping some. Among roughly 130,000 clones listed, about 80% were seen once. As regards this clone: The antigen remains unidentified.

The CDR3 has 14 residues. V was shortened by 4 bases and J by 6 bases, with 14 bases between the two germline ends. CDR1 is SGHRS, CDR2 YFSETQ, per germline. This TCR was sampled from a human donor in good health. V gene TRBV5-1 combines with J gene TRBJ2-1; weak D call: TRBD1 (6 bases). Sequencing was performed on PBMCs. DNA of the CDR3: TGCGCCAGCAGCCGAACTACAGGGCCCAATGAGCAGTTCTTC. Protein: CASSRTTGPNEQFF.